What follows is one T cell receptor (beta chain) and its context. This record comes from a study of blood T cells in healthy people across ages. Turning to the study itself: About one barcoded beta molecule was captured per two T cells (by template switching).

The V end was cut by 3 bases, the J end by 2 bases, with 11 bases between. The germline V gene encodes CDR1 LGHDT and CDR2 YNNKEL (reference sequence). This CDR3 contains 14 residues. The second PCR ran about 6 to 11 cycles with a sample-barcoded 5' primer and J-beta primers. Each TCR beta cDNA got a 12-nucleotide random molecular identifier. MiXCR was run by TCRdb on the 5' RACE reads, yielding one entry per CDR3 protein. The data show 650,000 to 950,000 distinct CDR3 sequences, 40% to 50% seen once. In terms of origin and age, donors were healthy Caucasian individuals from Russia aged about 6 to 100. The total RNA that was extracted per sample amounted to at least 5 micrograms.

The chain uses TRBV3-1 and TRBJ2-7, with a possible D match to TRBD2 (5 bases). The specimen sequenced was blood. This TCR was sampled from a man aged 55 to 69 in good health. The CDR3 region is CASSQPQRPYEQYF. For the CDR3, the DNA is TGTGCCAGCAGCCAGCCTCAGCGGCCCTACGAGCAGTACTTC.